The 14 T cell receptor beta chains reported below all come from one sample, sequenced in a study of T cell responses to AZD1222 COVID-19 vaccine. The protocol was immunoSEQ multiplex PCR, while the TCRdb copy is restricted to in-frame clones and leaves out a portion. The sample comprises over 200,000 clones, 94% of which are singletons, and around 1.7% rests with the top ten. This specimen was peripheral blood, taken 28 days after the second dose of the MenACWY control vaccine. The receptors here all came from an adult who received the MenACWY meningococcal vaccine as a control.

The chain links TRBV7-2 to TRBJ1-2, with TRBD1 as a possible D gene (5 bases). In germline, CDR1 is SGHTA, CDR2 FQGNSA. Trimming cost V 2 bases and J 5 bases, with 6 bases left between them. This CDR3 has 12 amino acids. The CDR3 loop reads CASSLRGYGYTF. CDR3 coding DNA: TGTGCCAGCAGCTTACGGGGGTATGGCTACACCTTC.

The chain has TRBV27 and TRBJ2-1; 11 nucleotides match TRBD2. This CDR3 comprises 17 residues. The junction had 11 bases not matched to a gene; V was cut back by 5 bases and J by 5 bases. CDR1 is MNHEY, CDR2 SMNVEV, per germline (reference sequence). CDR3 in amino acids: CASSLQRSGGANNEQFF. The CDR3, as DNA: TGTGCCAGCAGTCTCCAGCGTAGCGGGGGGGCCAACAATGAGCAGTTCTTC.

V is TRBV19 and J is TRBJ2-7; D not certain. The CDR3 covers 11 residues. Germline V gene data show CDR1 as LNHDA and CDR2 as SQIVND (reference sequence). V lost 7 bases, J lost 5 bases, and 9 bases lay in between. Here the CDR3 DNA reads TGTGCCAGTAATAGTGGGAACGAGCAGTACTTC. Translated: CASNSGNEQYF.

This rearrangement joins TRBV7-9 to TRBJ1-1; no reliable D call. The CDR3 is made up of 15 amino acids. The ends were cut back, 1 base at V and 3 bases at J, with 12 bases in the middle. CDR1 and CDR2 from the germline V gene are SEHNR and FQNEAQ (reference sequence). The CDR3 protein is CASSLVAGEDTEAFF. DNA of the CDR3: TGTGCCAGCAGCTTAGTTGCCGGGGAGGACACTGAAGCTTTCTTT.

The chain is built from TRBV3-1 (or the pseudogene TRBV3-2) and TRBJ2-1, with 10 bases that match TRBD2. The V and J ends lost 4 bases and 7 bases, in that order; junction bases with no gene match: 7. This CDR3 is built from 15 residues. CDR1 and CDR2 from the germline V gene are LGHDT and YNNKEL (reference sequence). CDR3 loop: CASSPLAGEGNEQFF. CDR3 nucleotides: TGTGCCAGCAGCCCCCTAGCGGGAGAGGGAAATGAGCAGTTCTTC.

The CDR3 DNA follows: TGTGCCAGCAGCTTTCAACCTTGGACGGCTGGGGCCAACGTCCTGACTTTC. Its protein product is CASSFQPWTAGANVLTF. This chain links TRBV7-3 with TRBJ2-6; D unresolved. The CDR3 is 17 residues long. The V end was cut by 3 bases, the J end by 2 bases, with 14 bases between. Germline CDR1 SGHTA, CDR2 FQGTGA.

The V and J genes are TRBV24-1 and TRBJ1-1; no firm D call. Trimming left V 8 bases short and J 0 bases short, with 12 bases between. This CDR3 is built from 14 residues. CDR1 and CDR2 (germline): KGHDR, SFDVKD. The CDR3 region has the DNA TGTGCCACCACCGGTCCCGGAATGAACACTGAAGCTTTCTTT. Encoded protein: CATTGPGMNTEAFF.

CDR3 in DNA: TGCGCCAGCAGCCTCAGGGGAGATCGCGAAAAACTGTTTTTT. It yields the protein CASSLRGDREKLFF. The chain employs TRBV5-1 and TRBJ1-4; D possibly corresponds to TRBD1 (6 bases). The CDR3 has 14 amino acids. Trimming pared 4 bases from V and 8 bases from J, leaving 15 bases between. CDR1 SGHRS and CDR2 YFSETQ come from the germline V gene. Supplemented by reference TRBV5-1 and TRBJ1-4, the full variable domain reads KAGVTQTPRYLIKTRGQQVTLSCSPISGHRSVSWYQQTPGQGLQFLFEYFSETQRNKGNFPGRFSGRQFSNSRSEMNVSTLELGDSALYLCASSLRGDREKLFFGSGTQLSVL.

This chain joins TRBV29-1 and TRBJ2-1; the D gene is possibly TRBD2 (6 bases). The CDR3 covers 14 residues. Germline V CDR1 and CDR2: SQVTM, ANQGSEA. Trimming shortened V by 4 bases and J by 6 bases, and 16 bases separated the two germline ends. CDR3 nucleotides: TGCAGCGTTGGTCCTGGAGGGGCGCGCAATGAGCAGTTCTTC. It codes for CSVGPGGARNEQFF.

CDR3 nucleotides: TGTGCCAGCATCCGGGGGGACACAACTAATGAAAAACTGTTTTTT. Residues: CASIRGDTTNEKLFF. This chain links TRBV28 with TRBJ1-4, with D maybe TRBD1 (6 bases). Trimming took 7 bases from V and 0 from J, leaving 12 bases between them. This CDR3 contains 15 residues. The germline V gene has CDR1 MDHEN and CDR2 SYDVKM.

The rearrangement links TRBV4-2 to TRBJ1-1; 9 bases map to TRBD1. Germline V gene data show CDR1 as LGHNA and CDR2 as YNFKEQ. CDR3 size: 15 residues. The ends lost 2 bases at V and 5 bases at J; junction bases unmatched: 6. Written as DNA, the CDR3 is TGTGCCAGCAGCCAACCGGGACAGGGTACTACTGAAGCTTTCTTT. Protein: CASSQPGQGTTEAFF.

The gene calls are TRBV11-2 and TRBJ1-4; 7 bases are a match to TRBD1. V shed 1 base, J shed 8 bases, and the junction held 10 bases outside the gene matches. The CDR3 sequence is 16 residues long. CDR1 is SGHAT and CDR2 is FQNNGV in the germline V gene. CDR3 coding DNA: TGTGCCAGCAGCTTAGGGTGGCCGGGACAGAGCGAAAAACTGTTTTTT. Its translation is CASSLGWPGQSEKLFF.

The gene calls are TRBV2 and TRBJ1-3; TRBD1 might be the D (5 bases). The CDR3 loop spans 15 amino acids. From germline, CDR1 is SNHLY and CDR2 FYNNEI. The germline V and J ends were trimmed by 7 bases and 0 bases, with 13 bases remaining between them. CDR3 protein: CASKDGGVSGNTIYF. The CDR3 region has the DNA TGTGCCAGCAAAGATGGGGGGGTCTCTGGAAACACCATATATTTT.

V usage is TRBV20-1 and J usage is TRBJ1-2; D is uncertain. Germline CDR1 is DFQATT and CDR2 is SNEGSKA (reference sequence). The CDR3 totals 11 residues. The CDR3 is CSRTQNYGYTF. The DNA for the CDR3 is TGCAGCCGGACCCAGAACTATGGCTACACCTTC.